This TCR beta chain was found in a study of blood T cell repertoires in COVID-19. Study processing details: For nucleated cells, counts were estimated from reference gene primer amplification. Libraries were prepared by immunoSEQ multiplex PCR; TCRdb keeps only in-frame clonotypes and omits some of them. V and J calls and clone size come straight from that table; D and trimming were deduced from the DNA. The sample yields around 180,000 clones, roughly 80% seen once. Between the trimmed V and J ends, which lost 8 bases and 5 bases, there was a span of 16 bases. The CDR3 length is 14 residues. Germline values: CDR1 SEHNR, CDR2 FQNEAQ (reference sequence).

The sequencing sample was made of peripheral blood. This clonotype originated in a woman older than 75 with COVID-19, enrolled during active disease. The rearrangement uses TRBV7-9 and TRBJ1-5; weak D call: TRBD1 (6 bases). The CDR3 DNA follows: TGTGCCAGCCGAACAGGCGGGGGGCATCAGCCCCAGCATTTT. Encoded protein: CASRTGGGHQPQHF.